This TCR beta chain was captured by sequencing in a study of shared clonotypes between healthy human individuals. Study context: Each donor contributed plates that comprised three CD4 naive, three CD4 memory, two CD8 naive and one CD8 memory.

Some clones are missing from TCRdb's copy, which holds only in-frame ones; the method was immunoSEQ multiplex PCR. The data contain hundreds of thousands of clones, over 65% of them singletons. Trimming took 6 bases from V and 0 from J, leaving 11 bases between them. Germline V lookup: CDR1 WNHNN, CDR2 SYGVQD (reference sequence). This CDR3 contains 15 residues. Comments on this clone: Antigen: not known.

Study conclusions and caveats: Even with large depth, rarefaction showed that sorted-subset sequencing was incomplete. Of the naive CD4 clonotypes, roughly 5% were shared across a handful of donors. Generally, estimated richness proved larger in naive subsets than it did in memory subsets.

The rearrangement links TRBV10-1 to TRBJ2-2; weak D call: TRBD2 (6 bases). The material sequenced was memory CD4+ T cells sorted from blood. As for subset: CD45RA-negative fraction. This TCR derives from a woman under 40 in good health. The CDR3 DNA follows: TGCGCCAGCAGGAAGGGACTTGCGAACACCGGGGAGCTGTTTTTT. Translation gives CASRKGLANTGELFF.